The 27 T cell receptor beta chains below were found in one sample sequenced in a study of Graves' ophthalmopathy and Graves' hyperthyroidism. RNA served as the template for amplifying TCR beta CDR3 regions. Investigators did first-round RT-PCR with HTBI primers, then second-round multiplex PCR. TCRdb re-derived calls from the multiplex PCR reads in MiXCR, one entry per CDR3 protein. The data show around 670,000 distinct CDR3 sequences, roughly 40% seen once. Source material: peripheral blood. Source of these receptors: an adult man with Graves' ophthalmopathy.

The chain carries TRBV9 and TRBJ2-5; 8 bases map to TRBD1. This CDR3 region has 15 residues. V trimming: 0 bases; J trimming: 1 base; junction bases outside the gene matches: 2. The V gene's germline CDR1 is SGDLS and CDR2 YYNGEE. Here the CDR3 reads CASSVVGTGQETQYF. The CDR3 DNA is TGTGCCAGCAGCGTAGTGGGGACAGGCCAAGAGACCCAGTACTTC.

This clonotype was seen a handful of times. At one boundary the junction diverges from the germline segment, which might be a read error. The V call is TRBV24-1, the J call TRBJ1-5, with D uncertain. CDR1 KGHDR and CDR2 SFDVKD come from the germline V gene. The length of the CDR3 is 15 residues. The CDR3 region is CASSLRLGVGQPQHF. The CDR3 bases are TGTGCCAGCAGTTTACGCCTCGGGGTGGGTCAGCCCCAGCATTTT.

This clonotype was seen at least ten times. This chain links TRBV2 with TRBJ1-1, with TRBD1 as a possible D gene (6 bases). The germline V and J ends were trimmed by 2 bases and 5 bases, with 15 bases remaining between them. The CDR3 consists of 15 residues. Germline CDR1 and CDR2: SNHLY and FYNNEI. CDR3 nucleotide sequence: TGTGCCAGCAGTGAATTCGGGCAGGGGCGGACTGAAGCTTTCTTT. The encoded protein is CASSEFGQGRTEAFF.

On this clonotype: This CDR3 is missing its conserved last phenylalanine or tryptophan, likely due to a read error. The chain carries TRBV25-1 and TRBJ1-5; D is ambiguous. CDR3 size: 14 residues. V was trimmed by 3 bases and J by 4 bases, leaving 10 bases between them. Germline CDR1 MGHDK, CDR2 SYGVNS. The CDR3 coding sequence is TGTGCCAGCAGTGACGGGATTGGGAATCAGCCCCAGCATCTT. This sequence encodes CASSDGIGNQPQHL.

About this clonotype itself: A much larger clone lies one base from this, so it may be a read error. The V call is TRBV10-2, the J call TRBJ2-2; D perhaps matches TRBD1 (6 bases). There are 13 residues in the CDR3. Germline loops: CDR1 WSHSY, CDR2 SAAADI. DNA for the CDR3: TGCGCCAGCAGTGAAATGGACAGAGGGGAGCTGCTTTTT. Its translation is CASSEMDRGELLF.

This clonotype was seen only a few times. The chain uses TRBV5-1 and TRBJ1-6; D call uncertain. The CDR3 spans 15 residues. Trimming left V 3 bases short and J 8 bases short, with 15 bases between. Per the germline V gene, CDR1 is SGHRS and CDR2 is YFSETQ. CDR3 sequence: CASSSEPTSDSPLHF. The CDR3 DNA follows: TGCGCCAGCAGCTCGGAGCCAACATCGGATTCACCCCTCCACTTT.

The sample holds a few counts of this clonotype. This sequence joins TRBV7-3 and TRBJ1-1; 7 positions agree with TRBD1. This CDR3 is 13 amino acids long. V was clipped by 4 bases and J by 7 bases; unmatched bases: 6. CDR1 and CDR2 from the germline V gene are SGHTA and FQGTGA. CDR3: CASSWSRDSEAFF. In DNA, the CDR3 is TGTGCCAGCAGCTGGAGCCGGGACAGTGAAGCTTTCTTT.

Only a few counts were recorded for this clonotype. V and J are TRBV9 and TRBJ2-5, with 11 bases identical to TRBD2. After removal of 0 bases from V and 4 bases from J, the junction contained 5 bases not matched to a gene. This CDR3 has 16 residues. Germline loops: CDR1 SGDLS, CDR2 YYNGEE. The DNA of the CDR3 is TGTGCCAGCAGCGTAGATCTAGCGGGGGGTCGAGAGACCCAGTACTTC. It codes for CASSVDLAGGRETQYF.

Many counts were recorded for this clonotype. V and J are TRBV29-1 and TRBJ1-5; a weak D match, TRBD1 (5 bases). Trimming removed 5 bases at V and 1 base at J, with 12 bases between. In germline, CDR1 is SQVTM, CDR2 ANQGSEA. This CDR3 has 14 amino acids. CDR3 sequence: CSVIEGTSNQPQHF. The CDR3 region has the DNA TGCAGCGTTATCGAGGGGACGAGCAATCAGCCCCAGCATTTT.

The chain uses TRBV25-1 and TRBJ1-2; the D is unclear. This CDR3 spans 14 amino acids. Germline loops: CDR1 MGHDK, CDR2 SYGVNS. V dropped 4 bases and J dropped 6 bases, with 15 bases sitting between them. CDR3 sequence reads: CASSASSGQNGYTF. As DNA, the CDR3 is TGTGCCAGCAGTGCTAGCTCAGGCCAAAATGGCTACACCTTC.

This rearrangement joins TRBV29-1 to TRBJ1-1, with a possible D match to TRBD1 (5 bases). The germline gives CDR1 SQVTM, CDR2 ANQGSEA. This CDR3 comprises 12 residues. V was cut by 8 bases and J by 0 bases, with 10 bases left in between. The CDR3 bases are TGCAGCTTATCAGGGTTGAACACTGAAGCTTTCTTT. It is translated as CSLSGLNTEAFF.

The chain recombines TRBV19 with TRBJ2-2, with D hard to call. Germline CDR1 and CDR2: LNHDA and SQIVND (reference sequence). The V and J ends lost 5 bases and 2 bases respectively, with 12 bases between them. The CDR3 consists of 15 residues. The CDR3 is CASSPYGRNTGELFF. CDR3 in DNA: TGTGCCAGTAGTCCGTATGGAAGAAACACCGGGGAGCTGTTTTTT.

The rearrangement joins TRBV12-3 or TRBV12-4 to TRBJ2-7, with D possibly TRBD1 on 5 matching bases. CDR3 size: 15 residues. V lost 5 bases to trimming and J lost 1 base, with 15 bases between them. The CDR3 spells CASSPPRVQSYEQYF. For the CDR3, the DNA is TGTGCCAGCAGTCCCCCCAGGGTACAATCCTACGAGCAGTACTTC.

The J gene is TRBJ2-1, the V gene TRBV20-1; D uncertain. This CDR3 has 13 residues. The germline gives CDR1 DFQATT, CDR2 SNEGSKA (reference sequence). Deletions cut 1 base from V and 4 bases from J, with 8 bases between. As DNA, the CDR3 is TGCAGTGCTAGAGGAGACGGGTACAATGAGCAGTTCTTC. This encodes CSARGDGYNEQFF.

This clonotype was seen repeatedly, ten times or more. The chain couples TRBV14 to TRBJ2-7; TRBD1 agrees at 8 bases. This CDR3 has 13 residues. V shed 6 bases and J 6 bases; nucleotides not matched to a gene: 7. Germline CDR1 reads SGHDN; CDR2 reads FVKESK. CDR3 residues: CASSPGTGGEQYF. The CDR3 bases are TGTGCCAGCAGTCCCGGGACAGGTGGCGAGCAGTACTTC. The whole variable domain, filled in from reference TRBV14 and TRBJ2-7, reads EAGVTQFPSHSVIEKGQTVTLRCDPISGHDNLYWYRRVMGKEIKFLLHFVKESKQDESGMPNNRFLAERTGGTYSTLKVQPAELEDSGVYFCASSPGTGGEQYFGPGTRLTVT.

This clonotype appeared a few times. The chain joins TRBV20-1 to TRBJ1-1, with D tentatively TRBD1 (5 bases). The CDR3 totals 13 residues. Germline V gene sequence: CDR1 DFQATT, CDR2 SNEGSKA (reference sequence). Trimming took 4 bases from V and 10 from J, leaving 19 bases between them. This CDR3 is CSAKQGGTPVAFF. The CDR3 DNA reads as TGCAGTGCTAAGCAGGGCGGCACTCCGGTAGCTTTCTTT.

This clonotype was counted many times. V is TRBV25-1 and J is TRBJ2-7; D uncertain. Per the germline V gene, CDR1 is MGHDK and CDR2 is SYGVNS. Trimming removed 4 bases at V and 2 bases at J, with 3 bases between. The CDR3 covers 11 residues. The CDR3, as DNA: TGTGCCAGCAGTGCGGCCTACGAGCAGTACTTC. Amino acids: CASSAAYEQYF.

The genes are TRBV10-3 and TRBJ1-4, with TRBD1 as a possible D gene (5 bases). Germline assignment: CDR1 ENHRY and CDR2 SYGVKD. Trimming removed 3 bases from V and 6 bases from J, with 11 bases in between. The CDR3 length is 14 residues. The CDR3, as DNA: TGTGCCATCAGTGATGCAGGGACGGATGAAAAACTGTTTTTT. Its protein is CAISDAGTDEKLFF.

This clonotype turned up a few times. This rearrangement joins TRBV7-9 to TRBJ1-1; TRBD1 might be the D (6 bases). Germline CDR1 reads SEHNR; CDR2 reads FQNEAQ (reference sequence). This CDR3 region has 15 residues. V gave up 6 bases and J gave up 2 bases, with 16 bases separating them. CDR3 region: CASSYSGTRNTEAFF. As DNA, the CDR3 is TGTGCCAGCAGTTACTCCGGGACACGAAACACTGAAGCTTTCTTT.

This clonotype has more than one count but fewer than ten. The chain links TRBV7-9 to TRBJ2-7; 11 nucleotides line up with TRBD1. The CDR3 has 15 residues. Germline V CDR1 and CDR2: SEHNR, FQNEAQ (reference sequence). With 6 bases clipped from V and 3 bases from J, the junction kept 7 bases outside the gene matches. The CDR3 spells CASSSRDRGVYEQYF. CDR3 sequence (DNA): TGTGCCAGCAGTTCCCGGGACAGGGGGGTCTACGAGCAGTACTTC.

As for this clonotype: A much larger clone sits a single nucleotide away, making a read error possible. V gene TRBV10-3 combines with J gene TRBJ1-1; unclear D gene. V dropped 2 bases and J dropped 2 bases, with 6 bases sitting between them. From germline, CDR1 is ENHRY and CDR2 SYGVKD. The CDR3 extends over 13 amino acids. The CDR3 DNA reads TGTGCCATCAGTGAGGCCGCCAACACTGAAGCTTTCTTT. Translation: CAISEAANTEAFF.

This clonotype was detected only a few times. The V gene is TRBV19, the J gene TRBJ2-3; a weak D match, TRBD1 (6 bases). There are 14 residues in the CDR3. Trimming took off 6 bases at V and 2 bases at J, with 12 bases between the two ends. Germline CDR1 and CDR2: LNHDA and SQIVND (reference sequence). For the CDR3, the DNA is TGTGCCAGTAGAGTCCGGACAGCCACAGATACGCAGTATTTT. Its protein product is CASRVRTATDTQYF.

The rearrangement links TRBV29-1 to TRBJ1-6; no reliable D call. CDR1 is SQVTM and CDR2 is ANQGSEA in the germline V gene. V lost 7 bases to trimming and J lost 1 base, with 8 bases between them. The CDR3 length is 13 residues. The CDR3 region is CSAEWSYNSPLHF. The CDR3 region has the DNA TGCAGCGCTGAGTGGTCCTATAATTCACCCCTCCACTTT.

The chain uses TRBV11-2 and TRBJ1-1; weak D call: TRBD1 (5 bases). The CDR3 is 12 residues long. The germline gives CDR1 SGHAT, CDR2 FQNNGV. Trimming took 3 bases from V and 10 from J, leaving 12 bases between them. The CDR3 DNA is TGTGCCAGCAGCTTGGGGGGGTCTGTAGCTTTCTTT. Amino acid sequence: CASSLGGSVAFF.

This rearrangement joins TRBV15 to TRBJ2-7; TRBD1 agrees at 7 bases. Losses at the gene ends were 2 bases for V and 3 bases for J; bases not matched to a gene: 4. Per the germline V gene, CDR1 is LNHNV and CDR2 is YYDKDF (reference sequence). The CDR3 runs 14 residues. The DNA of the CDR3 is TGTGCCACCAGCAGACCGGGACAGTACTACGAGCAGTACTTC. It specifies CATSRPGQYYEQYF.

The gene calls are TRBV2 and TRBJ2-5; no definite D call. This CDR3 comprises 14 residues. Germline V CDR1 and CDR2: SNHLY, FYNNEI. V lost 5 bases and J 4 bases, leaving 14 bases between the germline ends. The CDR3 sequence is CASSYSNFRETQYF. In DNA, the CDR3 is TGTGCCAGCAGTTACTCGAACTTTCGAGAGACCCAGTACTTC.

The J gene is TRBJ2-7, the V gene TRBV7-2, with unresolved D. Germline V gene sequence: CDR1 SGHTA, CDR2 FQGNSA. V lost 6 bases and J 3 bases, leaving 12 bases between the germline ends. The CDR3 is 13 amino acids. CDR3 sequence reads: CASSVAGRYEQYF. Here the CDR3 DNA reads TGTGCCAGCAGTGTTGCTGGGCGCTACGAGCAGTACTTC.